The clone carrying this T cell receptor (beta chain) was seen at least ten times. Its specificity is unknown. The DNA ends 3 residues before the CDR3 does, and the rest of the CDR3 is filled in from the germline J gene. The data were taken from a study of T cell clonality in common variable immunodeficiency. Method: immunoSEQ multiplex PCR; TCRdb's copy keeps in-frame clones and lacks some. The repertoire consists of 30,000 to 40,000 clones, none detected only once. V dropped 4 bases and J dropped 0; count of bases not matched to a gene: 4. CDR1 and CDR2 (germline): SQVTM, ANQGSEA. This CDR3 region has 14 residues. Points from the study as a whole: Shared TCRbeta clones were fewer between CVID subjects than controls. CVID subjects showed higher TCRbeta clonality than healthy controls.

Sequenced material: peripheral blood mononuclear cells. The origin of this receptor is a person aged 18-69 years in good health. J is TRBJ1-1 and V is TRBV29-1; TRBD1 matches at 8 bases. The CDR3 DNA, read in part, is TGCAGCGTTGTGGGACAGGACATGAACACTGAA. It yields the protein CSVVGQDMNTE. The whole CDR3 protein is CSVVGQDMNTEAFF.